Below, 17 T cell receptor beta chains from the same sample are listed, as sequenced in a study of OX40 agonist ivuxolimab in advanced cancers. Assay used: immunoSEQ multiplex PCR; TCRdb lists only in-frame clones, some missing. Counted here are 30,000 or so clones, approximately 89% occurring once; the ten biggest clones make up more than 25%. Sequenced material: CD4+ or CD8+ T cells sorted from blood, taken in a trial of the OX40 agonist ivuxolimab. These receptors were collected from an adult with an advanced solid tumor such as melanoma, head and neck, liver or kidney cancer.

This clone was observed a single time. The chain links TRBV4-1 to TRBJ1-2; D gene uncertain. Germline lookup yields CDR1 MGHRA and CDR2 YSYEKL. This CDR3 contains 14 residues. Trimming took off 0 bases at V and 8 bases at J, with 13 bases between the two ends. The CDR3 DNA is TGCGCCAGCAGCCAAGATACGGCGGTCTCGGGCTACACCTTC. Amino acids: CASSQDTAVSGYTF.

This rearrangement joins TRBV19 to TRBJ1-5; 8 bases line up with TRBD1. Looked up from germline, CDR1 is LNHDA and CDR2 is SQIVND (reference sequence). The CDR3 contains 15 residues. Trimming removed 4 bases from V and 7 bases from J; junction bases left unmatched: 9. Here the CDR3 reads CASSTQTGVVQPQHF. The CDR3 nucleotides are TGTGCCAGTAGTACGCAGACAGGGGTAGTCCAGCCCCAGCATTTT.

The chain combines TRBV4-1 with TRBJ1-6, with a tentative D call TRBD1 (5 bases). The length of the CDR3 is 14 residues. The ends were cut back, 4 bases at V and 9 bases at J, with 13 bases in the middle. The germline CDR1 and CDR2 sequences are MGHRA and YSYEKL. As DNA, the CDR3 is TGCGCCAGCAGCCCGCCAGGACAAGTTTCACCCCTCCACTTT. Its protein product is CASSPPGQVSPLHF.

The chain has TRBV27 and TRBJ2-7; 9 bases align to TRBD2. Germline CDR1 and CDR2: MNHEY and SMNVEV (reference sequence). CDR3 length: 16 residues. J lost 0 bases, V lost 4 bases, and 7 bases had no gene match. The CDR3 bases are TGTGCCAGCAGTTCTCTAGCGGGAAGGAGCTCCTACGAGCAGTACTTC. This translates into CASSSLAGRSSYEQYF.

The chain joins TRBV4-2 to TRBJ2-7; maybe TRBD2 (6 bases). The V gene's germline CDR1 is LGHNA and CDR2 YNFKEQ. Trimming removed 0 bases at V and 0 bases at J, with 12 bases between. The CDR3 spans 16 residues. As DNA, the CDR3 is TGTGCCAGCAGCCAAGAGGAACGGGGGACCTCCTACGAGCAGTACTTC. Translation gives CASSQEERGTSYEQYF.

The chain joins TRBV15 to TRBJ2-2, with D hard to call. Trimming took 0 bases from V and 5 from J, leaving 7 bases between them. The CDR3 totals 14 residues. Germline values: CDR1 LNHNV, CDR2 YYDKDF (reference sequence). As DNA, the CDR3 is TGTGCCACCAGCAGAGATCTCGGGACCGGGGAGCTGTTTTTT. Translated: CATSRDLGTGELFF.

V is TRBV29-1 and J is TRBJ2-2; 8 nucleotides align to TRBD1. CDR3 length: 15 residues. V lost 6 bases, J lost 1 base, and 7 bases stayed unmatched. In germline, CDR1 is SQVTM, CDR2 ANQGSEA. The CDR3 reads CSVETGTGNTGELFF. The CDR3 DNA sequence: TGCAGCGTGGAAACCGGGACAGGGAACACCGGGGAGCTGTTTTTT.

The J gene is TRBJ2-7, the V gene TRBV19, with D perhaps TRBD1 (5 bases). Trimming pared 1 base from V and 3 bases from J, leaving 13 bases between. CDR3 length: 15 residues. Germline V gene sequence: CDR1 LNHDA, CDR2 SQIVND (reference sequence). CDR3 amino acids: CASSIGGRGIYEQYF. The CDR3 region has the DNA TGTGCCAGTAGTATAGGCGGAAGGGGTATCTACGAGCAGTACTTC.

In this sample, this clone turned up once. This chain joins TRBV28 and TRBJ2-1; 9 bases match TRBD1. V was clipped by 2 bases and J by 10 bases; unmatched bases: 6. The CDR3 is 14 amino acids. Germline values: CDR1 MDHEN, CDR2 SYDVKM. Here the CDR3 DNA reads TGTGCCAGCAGTTTAGGGACAGGGAGGCAGGAGCAGTTCTTC. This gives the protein CASSLGTGRQEQFF.

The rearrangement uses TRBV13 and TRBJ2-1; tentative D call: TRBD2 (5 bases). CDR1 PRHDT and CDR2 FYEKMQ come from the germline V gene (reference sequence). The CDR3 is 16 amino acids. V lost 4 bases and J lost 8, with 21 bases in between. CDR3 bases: TGTGCCAGCAGCTCGACGGAGGCCGGGCAATACGATGAGCAGTTCTTC. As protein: CASSSTEAGQYDEQFF.

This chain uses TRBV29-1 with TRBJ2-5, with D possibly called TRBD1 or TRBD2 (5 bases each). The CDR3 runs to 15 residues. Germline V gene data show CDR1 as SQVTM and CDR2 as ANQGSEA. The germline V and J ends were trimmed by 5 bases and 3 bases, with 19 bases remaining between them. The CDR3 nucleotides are TGCAGCGTTTTCCTCACGGGGACCGCCAAAGAGACCCAGTACTTC. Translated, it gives CSVFLTGTAKETQYF.

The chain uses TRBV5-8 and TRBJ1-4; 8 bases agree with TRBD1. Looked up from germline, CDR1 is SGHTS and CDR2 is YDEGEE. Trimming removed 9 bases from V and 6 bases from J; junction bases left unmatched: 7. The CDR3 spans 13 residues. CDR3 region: CATRTGLDEKLFF. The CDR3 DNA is TGTGCCACCCGGACAGGGTTGGATGAAAAACTGTTTTTT.

The CDR3 protein is CASSMAGGGFNYGYTF. In nucleotides, the CDR3 is TGTGCCAGTAGTATGGCCGGGGGCGGATTTAACTATGGCTACACCTTC. The J gene is TRBJ1-2, the V gene TRBV19; D might be TRBD1 (6 bases). Between the trimmed V and J ends, which lost 3 bases and 1 base, there was a span of 15 bases. Germline V gene lookup returns CDR1 LNHDA and CDR2 SQIVND (reference sequence). CDR3 length equals 16 residues.

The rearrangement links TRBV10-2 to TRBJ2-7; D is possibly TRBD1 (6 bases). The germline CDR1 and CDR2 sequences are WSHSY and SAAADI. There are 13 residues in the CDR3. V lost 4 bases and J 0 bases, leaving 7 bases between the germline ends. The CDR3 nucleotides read TGCGCCAGCAGTGGGACAGACTCCTACGAGCAGTACTTC. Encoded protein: CASSGTDSYEQYF.

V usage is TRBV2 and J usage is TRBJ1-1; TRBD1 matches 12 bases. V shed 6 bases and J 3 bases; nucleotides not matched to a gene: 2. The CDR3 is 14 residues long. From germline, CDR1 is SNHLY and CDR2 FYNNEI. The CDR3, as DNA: TGTGCCAGCAGCCGGGACAGGGGGCACACTGAAGCTTTCTTT. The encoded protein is CASSRDRGHTEAFF.

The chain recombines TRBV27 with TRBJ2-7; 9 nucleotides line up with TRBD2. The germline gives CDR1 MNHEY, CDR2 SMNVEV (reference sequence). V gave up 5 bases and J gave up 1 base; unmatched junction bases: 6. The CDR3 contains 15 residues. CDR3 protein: CASSPFAGGSYEQYF. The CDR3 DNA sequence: TGTGCCAGCAGTCCTTTTGCGGGAGGGTCCTACGAGCAGTACTTC.

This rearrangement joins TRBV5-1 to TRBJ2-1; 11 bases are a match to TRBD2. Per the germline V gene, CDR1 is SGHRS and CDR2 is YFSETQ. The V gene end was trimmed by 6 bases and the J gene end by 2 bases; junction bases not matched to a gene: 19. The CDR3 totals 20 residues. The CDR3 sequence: CASTGLGTSGPTQTYNEQFF. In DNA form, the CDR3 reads TGCGCCAGCACGGGCCTTGGGACTAGCGGACCAACCCAAACCTACAATGAGCAGTTCTTC.